The table lists the clone carrying this T cell receptor beta chain with many counts. The CDR3 spans 14 residues. Germline lookup yields CDR1 MNHNS and CDR2 SASEGT. V was cut by 6 bases and J by 1 base, with 12 bases left in between. RNA transcripts served as the template for amplifying TCR beta CDR3 regions. TCR CDR3 regions were first amplified by RT-PCR with HTBI primers. TCRdb independently ran MiXCR on the multiplex PCR reads; one entry per CDR3 protein. The sample yields about 200,000 distinct CDR3 sequences, around a sixth seen once. This entry is derived from a study of T cells in Graves' hyperthyroidism and ophthalmopathy.

This chain links TRBV6-1 with TRBJ1-1; TRBD1 might be the D (6 bases). The sample consisted of blood. The source of this sequence is a woman in her forties or fifties with Graves' hyperthyroidism. CDR3 DNA: TGTGCCAGCAGGAAGCTGGACAGGAACACTGAAGCTTTCTTT. As protein: CASRKLDRNTEAFF.